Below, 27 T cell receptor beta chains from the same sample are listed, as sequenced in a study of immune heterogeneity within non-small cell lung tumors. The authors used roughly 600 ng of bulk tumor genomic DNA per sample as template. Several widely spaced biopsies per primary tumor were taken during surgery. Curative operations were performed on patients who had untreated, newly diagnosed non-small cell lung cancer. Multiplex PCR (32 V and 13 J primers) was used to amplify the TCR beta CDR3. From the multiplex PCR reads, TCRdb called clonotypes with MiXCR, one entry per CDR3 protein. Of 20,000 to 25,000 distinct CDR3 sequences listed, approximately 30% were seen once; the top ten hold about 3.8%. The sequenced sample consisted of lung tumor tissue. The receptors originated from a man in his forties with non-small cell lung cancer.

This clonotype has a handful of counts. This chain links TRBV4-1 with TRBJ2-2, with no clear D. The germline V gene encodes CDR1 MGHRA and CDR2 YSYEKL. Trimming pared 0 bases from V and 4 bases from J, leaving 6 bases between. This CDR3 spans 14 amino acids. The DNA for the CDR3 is TGCGCCAGCAGCCAAGAGGGAAGCACCGGGGAGCTGTTTTTT. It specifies CASSQEGSTGELFF.

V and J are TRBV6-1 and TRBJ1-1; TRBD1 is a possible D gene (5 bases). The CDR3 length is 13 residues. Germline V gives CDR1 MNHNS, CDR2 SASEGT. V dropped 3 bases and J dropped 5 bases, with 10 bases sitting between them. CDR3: CASSDWGYTEAFF. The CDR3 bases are TGTGCCAGCAGTGATTGGGGCTATACTGAAGCTTTCTTT.

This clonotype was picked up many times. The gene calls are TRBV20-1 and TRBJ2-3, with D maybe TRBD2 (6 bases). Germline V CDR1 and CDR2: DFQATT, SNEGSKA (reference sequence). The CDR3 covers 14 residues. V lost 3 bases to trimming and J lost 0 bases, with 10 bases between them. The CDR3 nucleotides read TGCAGTGCTAGTTGGGGGGTTAGCACAGATACGCAGTATTTT. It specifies CSASWGVSTDTQYF.

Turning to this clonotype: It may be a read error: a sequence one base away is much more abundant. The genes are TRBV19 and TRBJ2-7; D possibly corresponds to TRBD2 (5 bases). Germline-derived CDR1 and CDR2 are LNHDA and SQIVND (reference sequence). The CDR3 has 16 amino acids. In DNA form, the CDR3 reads TGTGCCAGTAGTATGTCCTACCTAGGAGGTGGCTACGGGCAGTACTTC. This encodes CASSMSYLGGGYGQYF.

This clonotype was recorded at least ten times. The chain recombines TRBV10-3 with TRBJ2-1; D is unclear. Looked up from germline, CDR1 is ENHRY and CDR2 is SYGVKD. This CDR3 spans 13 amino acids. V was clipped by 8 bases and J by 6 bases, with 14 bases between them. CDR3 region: CAIAPSGSNEQFF. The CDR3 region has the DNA TGTGCCATCGCCCCTTCGGGCTCCAATGAGCAGTTCTTC.

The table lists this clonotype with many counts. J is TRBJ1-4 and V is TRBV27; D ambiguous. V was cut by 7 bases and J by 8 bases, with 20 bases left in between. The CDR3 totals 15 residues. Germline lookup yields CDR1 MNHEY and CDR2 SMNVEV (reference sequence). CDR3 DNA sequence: TGTGCCAGCACTCCCGCCGACGGGGTTGGGGAAAAACTGTTTTTT. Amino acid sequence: CASTPADGVGEKLFF.

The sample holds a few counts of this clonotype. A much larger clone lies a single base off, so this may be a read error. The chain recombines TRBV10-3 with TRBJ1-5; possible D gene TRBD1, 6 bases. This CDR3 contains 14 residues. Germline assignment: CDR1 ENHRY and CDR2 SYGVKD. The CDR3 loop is CAISDNREGQPRHF. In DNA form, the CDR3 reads TGTGCCATCAGTGATAACAGGGAGGGTCAGCCCCGGCATTTT.

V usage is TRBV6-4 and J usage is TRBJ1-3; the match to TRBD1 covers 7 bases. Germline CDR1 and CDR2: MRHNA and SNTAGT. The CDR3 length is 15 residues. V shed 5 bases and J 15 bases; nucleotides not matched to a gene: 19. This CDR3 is CASSTPTGSLETPYF. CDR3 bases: TGTGCCAGCAGTACCCCGACAGGGTCTCTGGAAACACCATATTTT.

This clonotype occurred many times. The DNA of the CDR3 is TGTGCCAGTAGTCGAACCGGGAGTGGCTACGAGCAGTACTTC. It codes for CASSRTGSGYEQYF. This chain links TRBV19 with TRBJ2-7; tentatively, D is TRBD2 (6 bases). Trimming pared 5 bases from V and 3 bases from J, leaving 14 bases between. This CDR3 region has 14 residues. Germline V gives CDR1 LNHDA, CDR2 SQIVND (reference sequence).

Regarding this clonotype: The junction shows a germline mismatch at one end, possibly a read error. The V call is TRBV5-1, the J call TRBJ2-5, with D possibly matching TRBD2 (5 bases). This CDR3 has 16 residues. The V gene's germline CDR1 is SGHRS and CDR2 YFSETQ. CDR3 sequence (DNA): TGCGCCAGCGGCTTGGGGAGCGTTGGCAAACAAGAGACCCAGTACTTC. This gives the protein CASGLGSVGKQETQYF.

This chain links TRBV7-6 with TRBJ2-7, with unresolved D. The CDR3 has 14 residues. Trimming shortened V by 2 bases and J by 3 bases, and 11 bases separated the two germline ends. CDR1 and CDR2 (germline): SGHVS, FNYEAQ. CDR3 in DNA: TGTGCCAGCAGCTTAAATTCAGGAGTCTACGAGCAGTACTTC. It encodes CASSLNSGVYEQYF.

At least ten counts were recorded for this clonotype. The CDR3 DNA reads as TGTGCCACCAGTGACTCCCGTCTAGCGGGGTACTACAATGAGCAGTTCTTC. Translating gives CATSDSRLAGYYNEQFF. This chain joins TRBV24-1 and TRBJ2-1; TRBD2 matches at 9 bases. The germline gives CDR1 KGHDR, CDR2 SFDVKD. The V segment lost 4 bases and the J segment 3 bases; nucleotides outside the gene matches: 9. The CDR3 is made up of 17 amino acids.

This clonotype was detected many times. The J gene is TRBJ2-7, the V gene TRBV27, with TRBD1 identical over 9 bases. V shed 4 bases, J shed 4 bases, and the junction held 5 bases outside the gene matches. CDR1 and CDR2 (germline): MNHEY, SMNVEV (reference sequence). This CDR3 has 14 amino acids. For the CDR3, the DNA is TGTGCCAGCAGTTGGGACAGGGTTTCTTACGAGCAGTACTTC. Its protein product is CASSWDRVSYEQYF.

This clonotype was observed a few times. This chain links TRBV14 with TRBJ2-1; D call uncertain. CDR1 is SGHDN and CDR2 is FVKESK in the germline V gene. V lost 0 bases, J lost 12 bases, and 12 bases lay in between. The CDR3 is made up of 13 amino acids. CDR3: CASSQDRSSRQFF. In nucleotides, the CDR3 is TGTGCCAGCAGCCAAGATCGGTCCTCGCGGCAGTTCTTC.

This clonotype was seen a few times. The CDR3 coding sequence is TGTGCCAGCAGCTCGGCCGGGACTAGCGGGGGGTACAATGAGCAGTTCTTC. Protein: CASSSAGTSGGYNEQFF. The rearrangement uses TRBV11-3 and TRBJ2-1; 15 bases match TRBD2. The V gene's germline CDR1 is SGHNT and CDR2 YENEEA. Germline trimming cut 4 bases from V and 4 bases from J; bases unmatched to any gene: 5. The CDR3 runs 17 residues.

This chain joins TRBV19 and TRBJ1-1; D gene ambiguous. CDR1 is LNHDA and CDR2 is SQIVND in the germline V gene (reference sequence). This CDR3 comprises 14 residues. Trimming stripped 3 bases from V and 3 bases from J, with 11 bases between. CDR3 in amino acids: CASSILGRDTEAFF. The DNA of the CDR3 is TGTGCCAGTAGTATCTTGGGAAGGGACACTGAAGCTTTCTTT.

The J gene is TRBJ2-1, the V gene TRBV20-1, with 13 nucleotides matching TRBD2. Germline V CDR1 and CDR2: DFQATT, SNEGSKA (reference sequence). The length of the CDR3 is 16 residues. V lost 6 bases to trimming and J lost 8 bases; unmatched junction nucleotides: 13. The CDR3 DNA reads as TGCAGTGCAAAGGGGCTACTAGCGGGAGGGATAGATGAGCAGTTCTTC. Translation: CSAKGLLAGGIDEQFF.

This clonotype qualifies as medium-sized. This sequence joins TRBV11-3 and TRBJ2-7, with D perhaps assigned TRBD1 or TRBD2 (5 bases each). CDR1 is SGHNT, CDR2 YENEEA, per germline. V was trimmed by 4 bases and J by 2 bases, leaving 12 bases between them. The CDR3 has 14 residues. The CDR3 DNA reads TGTGCCAGCAGCTCGTTCGGGGCCCCCTACGAGCAGTACTTC. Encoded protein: CASSSFGAPYEQYF.

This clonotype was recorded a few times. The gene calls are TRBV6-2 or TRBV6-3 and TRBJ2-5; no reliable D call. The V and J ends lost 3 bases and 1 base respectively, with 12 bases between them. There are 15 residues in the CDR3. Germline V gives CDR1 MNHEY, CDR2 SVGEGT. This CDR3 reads CASSYIPSTQETQYF. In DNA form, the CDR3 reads TGTGCCAGCAGTTATATCCCAAGCACCCAAGAGACCCAGTACTTC.

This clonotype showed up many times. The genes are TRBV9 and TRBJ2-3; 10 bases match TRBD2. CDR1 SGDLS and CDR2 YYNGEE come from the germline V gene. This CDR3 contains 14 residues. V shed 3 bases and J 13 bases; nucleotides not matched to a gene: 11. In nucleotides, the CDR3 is TGTGCCAGCAGCGGCGGGACTAGCGCCAGCGTTGAGTATTTT. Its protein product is CASSGGTSASVEYF.

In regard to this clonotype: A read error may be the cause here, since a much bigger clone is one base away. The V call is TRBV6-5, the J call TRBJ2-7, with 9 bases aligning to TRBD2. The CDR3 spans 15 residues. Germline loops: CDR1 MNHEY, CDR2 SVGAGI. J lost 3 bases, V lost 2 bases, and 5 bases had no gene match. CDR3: CASSYTMTSGYEQYF. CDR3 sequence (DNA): TGTGCCAGCAGTTACACGATGACTAGCGGCTACGAGCAGTACTTC.

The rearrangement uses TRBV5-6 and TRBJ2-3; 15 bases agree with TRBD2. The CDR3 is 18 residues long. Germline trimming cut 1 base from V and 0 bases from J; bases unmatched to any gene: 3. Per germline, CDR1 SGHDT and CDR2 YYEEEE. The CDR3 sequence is CASSLLGLAGGSTDTQYF. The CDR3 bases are TGTGCCAGCAGCTTGTTGGGACTAGCGGGAGGTAGCACAGATACGCAGTATTTT.

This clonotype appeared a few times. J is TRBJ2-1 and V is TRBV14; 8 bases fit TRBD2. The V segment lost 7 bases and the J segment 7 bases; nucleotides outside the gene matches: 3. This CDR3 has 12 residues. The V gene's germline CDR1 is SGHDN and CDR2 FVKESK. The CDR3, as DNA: TGTGCCAGCAAGTCGGGGGGGAATGAGCAGTTCTTC. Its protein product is CASKSGGNEQFF.

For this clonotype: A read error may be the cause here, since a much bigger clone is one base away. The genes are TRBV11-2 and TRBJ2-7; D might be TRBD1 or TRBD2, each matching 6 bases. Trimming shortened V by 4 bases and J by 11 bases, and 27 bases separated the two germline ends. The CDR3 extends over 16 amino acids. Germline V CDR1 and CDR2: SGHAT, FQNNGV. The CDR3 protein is CASSSSTHRGRTWKYF. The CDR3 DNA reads TGTGCCAGCAGCTCTTCCACCCACCGGGGGCGGACATGGAAGTACTTC.

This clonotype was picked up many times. The CDR3 bases are TGTGCCAGTAGTAGACAGGGCTGGAATGAGCAGTTCTTC. It codes for CASSRQGWNEQFF. V usage is TRBV19 and J usage is TRBJ2-1, with TRBD1 identical over 7 bases. The junction had 4 bases not matched to a gene; V was cut back by 4 bases and J by 7 bases. CDR1 is LNHDA, CDR2 SQIVND, per germline (reference sequence). The CDR3 runs to 13 residues.

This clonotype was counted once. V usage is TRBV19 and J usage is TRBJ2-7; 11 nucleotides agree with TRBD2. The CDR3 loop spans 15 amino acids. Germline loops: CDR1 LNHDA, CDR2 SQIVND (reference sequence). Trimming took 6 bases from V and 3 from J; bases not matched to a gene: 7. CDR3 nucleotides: TGTGCCAGTAGCCAAATAGCGGGAGGGCTCTACGAGCAGTACTTC. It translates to CASSQIAGGLYEQYF.

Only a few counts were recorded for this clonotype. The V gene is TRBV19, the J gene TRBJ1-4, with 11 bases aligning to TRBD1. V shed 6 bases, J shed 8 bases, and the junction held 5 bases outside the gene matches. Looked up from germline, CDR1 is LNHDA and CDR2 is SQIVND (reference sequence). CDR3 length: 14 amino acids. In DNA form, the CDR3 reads TGTGCCAGTAGGGACAGGGGGCTCGGGGAAAAACTGTTTTTT. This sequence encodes CASRDRGLGEKLFF.